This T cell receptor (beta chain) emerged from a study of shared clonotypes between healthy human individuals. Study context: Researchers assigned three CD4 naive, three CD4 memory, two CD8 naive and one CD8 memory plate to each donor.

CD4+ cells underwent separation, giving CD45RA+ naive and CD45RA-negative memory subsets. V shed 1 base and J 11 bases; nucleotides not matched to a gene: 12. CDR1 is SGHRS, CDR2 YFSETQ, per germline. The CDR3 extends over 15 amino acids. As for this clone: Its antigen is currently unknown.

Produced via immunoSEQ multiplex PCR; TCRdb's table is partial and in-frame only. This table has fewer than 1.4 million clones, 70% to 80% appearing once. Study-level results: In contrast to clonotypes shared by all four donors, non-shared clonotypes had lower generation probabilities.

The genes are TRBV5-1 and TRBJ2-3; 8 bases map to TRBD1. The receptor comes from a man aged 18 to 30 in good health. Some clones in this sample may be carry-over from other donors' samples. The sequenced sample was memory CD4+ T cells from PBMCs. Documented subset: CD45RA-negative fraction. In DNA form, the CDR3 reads TGCGCCAGCAGCTTGTTCCAGGGGGCGCAAGGTGAGCAGTATTTT. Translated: CASSLFQGAQGEQYF.